The clone carrying this T cell receptor (beta chain) was picked up many times. Its antigen is as yet unknown. With 0 bases removed from V and 5 bases from J, the gap between germline ends came to 7 bases. Germline CDR1 reads MNHEY; CDR2 reads SVGAGI. The CDR3 has 13 amino acids. After constant-region reverse-primer amplification, full-length variable regions underwent semi-nested PCR with Nested Universal Primer A. In TCRdb, the 5' RACE reads were re-called with MiXCR into one record per CDR3 protein. The table includes fewer than 80,000 distinct CDR3 sequences, roughly 23% detected once. Study-wide findings and caveats: The larger cohort examined one V-J beta rearrangement, not whole repertoires.

The sequence derives from a female donor with breast cancer. The chain links TRBV6-5 to TRBJ1-1; no clear D gene. The sample was memory CD4+ T cells sorted from a lymph node. Subset defined: memory CD4+ T cells, CD4+CD45RO+CD25-. This CDR3 is CASSYSTWTEAFF. The CDR3 DNA follows: TGTGCCAGCAGTTACTCGACGTGGACTGAAGCTTTCTTT.